This T cell receptor (beta chain) was recovered during a study of blood T cell repertoires in COVID-19. Ages ranged from about 18 to 100 years, with residence in about 24 US areas. Cohort placement rested on clinical history that participants reported themselves. The repertoire was sequenced with immunoSEQ multiplex PCR; TCRdb's copy has only in-frame clones and lacks some. This table has some 180,000 clones, more than 85% appearing once. This clone was counted a single time. Sequenced material: PBMCs or T cells enriched from blood (not recorded which). The sequence was collected from a woman in her thirties or forties in a cohort exposed to, infected with or recovered from COVID-19 (not recorded which).

Written as DNA, the CDR3 is TGCAGCGTTGCAGGGCAGGGGAACACTGAAGCTTTCTTT. Its translation is CSVAGQGNTEAFF. The chain joins TRBV29-1 to TRBJ1-1; TRBD1 might be the D (5 bases). Germline CDR1 and CDR2: SQVTM and ANQGSEA. The CDR3 runs to 13 residues. V lost 4 bases and J lost 1, with 10 bases in between.